This record covers a single TCR beta chain. Combining a sample-barcoded 5' primer with a J-beta primer mix, a second PCR ran for roughly 6 to 12 cycles. TCRdb passed the 5' RACE reads through MiXCR, listing each CDR3 protein once. This sample has 780,000 or so distinct CDR3 sequences, with just over 55% found just once. This record belongs to a study of blood T cells in healthy people across ages. RNA extraction gave at least 5 micrograms of total RNA per sample. The CDR3 is made up of 13 amino acids. Germline loops: CDR1 SGHRS, CDR2 YFSETQ. J was trimmed by 6 bases and V by 5 bases; bases with no gene match: 6.

The sequencing input was blood. The V call is TRBV5-1, the J call TRBJ2-7, with TRBD1 identical over 9 bases. The TCR sequence derives from a man aged 35 to 55 in good health. CDR3: CASRPGTGTEQYF. The CDR3 region has the DNA TGCGCCAGCAGGCCCGGGACAGGGACCGAGCAGTACTTC. Based on the CDR3 plus reference TRBV5-1 and TRBJ2-7, the full variable domain is KAGVTQTPRYLIKTRGQQVTLSCSPISGHRSVSWYQQTPGQGLQFLFEYFSETQRNKGNFPGRFSGRQFSNSRSEMNVSTLELGDSALYLCASRPGTGTEQYFGPGTRLTVT.